The rows below give T cell receptor beta chains drawn from one sample of a study of cytomegalovirus exposure and HLA in healthy donors. The protocol was immunoSEQ multiplex PCR, while the TCRdb copy is restricted to in-frame clones and leaves out a portion. The sample lists 85,000 to 90,000 clones, about 67% occurring once. The sample was PBMCs. Source of these receptors: a man aged 25-45 years in good health and CMV-seronegative. Both conserved end residues are part of each CDR3. The order of the fields is clone size, V gene, J gene, D gene, CDR3 DNA, CDR3 protein. The D gene is left open where the match is weak. Size tells how often a clone was seen (once, few, many) or the class of an expanded clone, and some rows leave it out.

>NA|TRBV2|TRBJ1-1|NA
TGTGCCAGCACCTACGGCGGGTCTGAAGCTTTCTTT
CASTYGGSEAFF
>NA|TRBV7-9|TRBJ2-2|NA
TGTGCCAGCAGCCCTGACTGGAACACCGGGGAGCTGTTTTTT
CASSPDWNTGELFF
>NA|TRBV27|TRBJ2-7|TRBD1
TGTGCCAGCAGTTTGTCGGGGACAGGGGGCCCCTACGAGCAGTACTTC
CASSLSGTGGPYEQYF
>few|TRBV30|TRBJ1-2|NA
TGTGCCCCCCGACTCTATGGCTACACCTTC
CAPRLYGYTF
>NA|TRBV12-1|TRBJ1-1|NA
TGTGCCAGCAGCTCCCCCCAGGGCGCTTCGAACACTGAAGCTTTCTTT
CASSSPQGASNTEAFF
>few|TRBV30|TRBJ2-6|TRBD1
TGTGCCTGCCCAAGCTCCGGGACAGGGGGGCCTGGGGCCAACGTCCTGACTTTC
CACPSSGTGGPGANVLTF
>once|TRBV5-1|TRBJ2-2|TRBD1
TGCGCCAGCAGACCTCCGGGACAGGGTATCACCGGGGAGCTGTTTTTT
CASRPPGQGITGELFF
>NA|TRBV2|TRBJ2-5|TRBD2
TGTGCCAGCAGGGACAGACTAGCGGGGGGGGCTAGGTCCCAGTACTTC
CASRDRLAGGARSQYF
>few|TRBV15|TRBJ1-1|TRBD1
TGTGCCACCAGCAGAGCGGACAGGAAGAACACTGAAGCTTTCTTT
CATSRADRKNTEAFF
>few|TRBV30|TRBJ2-7|TRBD1
TGTGCCTGGAGTGAAGGAAGACAGGGTAAGCAGTACTTC
CAWSEGRQGKQYF
>NA|TRBV28|TRBJ2-3|TRBD1
TGTGCCAGCAGTTTTACCGGGACAGAAACCACAGATACGCAGTATTTT
CASSFTGTETTDTQYF
>NA|TRBV7-9|TRBJ1-6|NA
TGTGCCAGCAGCTTAGCGCTGAGCAGGGGCGAAGGGAATAATTCACCCCTCCACTTT
CASSLALSRGEGNNSPLHF
>NA|TRBV7-3|TRBJ1-2|NA
TGTGCCAGCAGAGAGACACCCTCAATGGGCTACACCTTC
CASRETPSMGYTF
>few|TRBV6-5|TRBJ2-7|TRBD2
TGTGCCAGCAGCTACGGGCTGGCGGGAGGGCCCTACGAGCAGTACTTC
CASSYGLAGGPYEQYF
>NA|TRBV6-4|TRBJ2-1|NA
TGTGCCAGCAGTGACAGTGGCGGCGACTACAATGAGCAGTTCTTC
CASSDSGGDYNEQFF
>NA|TRBV9|TRBJ2-3|NA
TGTGCCAGCAGCGTAGCGGGGGGCTGGGCAGATACGCAGTATTTT
CASSVAGGWADTQYF
>NA|TRBV27|TRBJ2-7|TRBD2
TGTGCCAGCCTGGGACTAGCGGGAGGATTGGGGTACGAGCAGTACTTC
CASLGLAGGLGYEQYF
>NA|TRBV5-1|TRBJ2-5|NA
TGCGCCAGCAGCTTCAATCTAGAATCAGAGACCCAGTACTTC
CASSFNLESETQYF
>NA|TRBV11-2|TRBJ2-5|NA
TGTGCCAGCAGCTTAGAAGGGGCGGAGACCCAGTACTTC
CASSLEGAETQYF
>few|TRBV11-2|TRBJ2-7|TRBD1
TGTGCCAGCAGCCAAGACCCCCCAGGGGGCACCATTTACGAGCAGTACTTC
CASSQDPPGGTIYEQYF
>NA|TRBV13|TRBJ2-7|TRBD1
TGTGCCAGCAGGCAAATGAGTAGGGGGCTGGACGAGCAGTACTTC
CASRQMSRGLDEQYF
>NA|TRBV6-1|TRBJ2-1|TRBD2
TGTGCCAGCAGTGAAGGACGTCTTTCAGCGGGAGTTTTCAATGAGCAGTTCTTC
CASSEGRLSAGVFNEQFF